This TCR beta chain was found in a study of cytomegalovirus exposure and HLA in healthy donors. Primers included in the PCR were 60 Vbeta and 13 Jbeta primers. Per the authors' pipeline: A follow-up analysis tallied 65 million to 80 million unique TCR beta chains, roughly 11 million shared. Produced via immunoSEQ multiplex PCR; TCRdb's table is partial and in-frame only. That table gives V, J and clone size, and the DNA gave D and trimming. The table shows 120,000 or so clones, with around 75% occurring only once. As to this clone: Its cognate antigen is unknown.

Germline loops: CDR1 SGHTA, CDR2 FQGNSA. V lost 4 bases and J lost 1; bases outside the gene matches: 7. The CDR3 runs 17 residues. The study's findings and limits: Presence/absence analyses rested on an assumption that sequencing depth was roughly uniform across donors.

J is TRBJ2-3 and V is TRBV7-2, with 11 bases identical to TRBD2. The sequence came from a man in his thirties or forties in good health and CMV-seronegative. The sample comprised PBMCs. The CDR3 sequence: CASSSLAGGLGTDTQYF. CDR3 bases: TGTGCCAGCAGCTCCTTAGCGGGGGGGCTTGGCACAGATACGCAGTATTTT.